This T cell receptor (beta chain) was obtained from a study of a mutant IDH1 vaccine in newly diagnosed glioma. Noted time point: week 47, end of study. Vaccinated patients received 300 ug of mutant IDH1 20-mer peptide per dose, with topical imiquimod. Profiled with immunoSEQ multiplex PCR; TCRdb holds only in-frame clones, not every one. The sample contains tens of thousands of clones, 70% to 85% of which appear only once. The germline V gene encodes CDR1 LGHNA and CDR2 YNFKEQ. V shed 3 bases and J 2 bases; nucleotides not matched to a gene: 13. The CDR3 sequence is 17 residues long. About this clone itself: Its antigen is as yet unknown.

This sequence originates from a man between 18 and 35 years old with glioma. Some clones in this sample may be carry-over from other donors' samples. This sample comprised PBMCs, obtained from a glioma patient whose treatment included an IDH1 peptide vaccine. The rearrangement joins TRBV4-2 to TRBJ2-7; 7 bases map to TRBD2. The chain's CDR3 is CASSHLAGSSGTYEQYF. The CDR3, as DNA: TGTGCCAGCAGCCACCTAGCCGGGTCTAGCGGCACCTACGAGCAGTACTTC.